A selection of T cell receptor beta chains follows, all from one sample in a study of blood T cell repertoires in COVID-19. Sequencing was performed with immunoSEQ multiplex PCR; in TCRdb, only in-frame clones are kept and a portion is missing. In the table there are about 210,000 clones, roughly 80% of which are singletons. The sample consisted of peripheral blood. All receptors come from a woman older than 75 with COVID-19, enrolled during active disease. CDR3s include the opening cysteine and the closing phenylalanine or tryptophan. D genes are given only for firm matches. Clone size is not always given. Where it is, it says once, few, many or a class for expanded clones.

d_gene	j_gene	abundance	v_gene	CDR3aa	CDR3nt
TRBD1	TRBJ2-7	NA	TRBV3-1/TRBV3-2	CASSRSLGTGKYF	TGTGCCAGCAGCCGATCCCTCGGGACAGGGAAGTACTTC
NA	TRBJ1-2	once	TRBV6-5	CASSYLSFYGYTF	TGTGCCAGCAGTTACCTTAGTTTCTATGGCTACACCTTC
TRBD1	TRBJ2-5	NA	TRBV5-1	CASSPLTGDETQYF	TGCGCCAGCAGCCCGCTGACAGGGGATGAGACCCAGTACTTC
TRBD1	TRBJ1-2	NA	TRBV6-6	CASSRGTGAYGYTF	TGTGCCAGCAGTAGAGGGACAGGGGCCTATGGCTACACCTTC
NA	TRBJ1-2	NA	TRBV5-1	CASSLGAQYGYTF	TGCGCCAGCAGCCTGGGGGCACAATATGGCTACACCTTC
NA	TRBJ2-6	NA	TRBV9	CASSVERAGANVLTF	TGTGCCAGCAGCGTAGAACGCGCAGGGGCCAACGTCCTGACTTTC
NA	TRBJ1-1	NA	TRBV18	CASSPFRQDDAEAFF	TGTGCCAGCTCACCATTCAGACAGGACGATGCTGAAGCTTTCTTT
NA	TRBJ1-5	NA	TRBV7-2	CASNLAESNQPQHF	TGTGCCAGCAATCTGGCGGAGAGCAATCAGCCCCAGCATTTT
NA	TRBJ2-7	NA	TRBV19	CASSVSNSYEQYF	TGTGCCAGTAGTGTTTCTAATTCCTACGAGCAGTACTTC
NA	TRBJ2-2	NA	TRBV7-2	CASSLQGLTNTGELFF	TGTGCCAGCAGCCTGCAGGGGTTAACGAACACCGGGGAGCTGTTTTTT
NA	TRBJ2-2	NA	TRBV5-1	CASSPERNTGELFF	TGCGCCAGCAGCCCCGAGCGGAACACCGGGGAGCTGTTTTTT
TRBD2	TRBJ2-5	NA	TRBV7-2	CASSLSGGHQETQYF	TGTGCCAGCAGCCTTAGCGGGGGGCACCAAGAGACCCAGTACTTC
NA	TRBJ2-1	NA	TRBV18	CASSLGPRDEQFF	TGTGCCAGCTCACTTGGCCCCAGGGATGAGCAGTTCTTC
TRBD1	TRBJ1-1	NA	TRBV5-1	CASSSRDRLSEAFF	TGCGCCAGCAGCTCCCGGGACAGACTCTCTGAAGCTTTCTTT